These 11 T cell receptor beta chains originate from one sample sequenced in a study of blood T cell repertoires in COVID-19 (dated by TCRdb to 2019 to 2021). Library method: the immunoSEQ multiplex PCR assay. As stored in TCRdb, this immuneACCESS dataset retains in-frame rearrangements with V and J assigned. A fraction of the clones does not appear; measured against another copy, unresolved V genes explain less than half of the discrepancy, and the remainder lacks a known reason. This sample comprises about 380,000 clones, more than 75% of them detected only once. The ten largest clones represent roughly 1.2% of the sample. The sequenced sample was PBMCs or T cells enriched from blood (not recorded which). The receptors were gathered from a woman in her late teens or twenties who had recovered from COVID-19.

This clone was picked up one time. The chain carries TRBV10-3 and TRBJ1-6; 8 nucleotides align to TRBD1. There are 14 residues in the CDR3. Germline CDR1 ENHRY, CDR2 SYGVKD. The ends lost 7 bases at V and 6 bases at J; junction bases unmatched: 5. In DNA form, the CDR3 reads TGTGCCATCAACGGACAGGGAGCTAATTCACCCCTCCACTTT. Translated: CAINGQGANSPLHF.

This rearrangement joins TRBV18 to TRBJ2-7; 9 bases are shared with TRBD1. V gave up 3 bases and J gave up 7 bases; unmatched junction bases: 4. Germline lookup yields CDR1 KGHSH and CDR2 LQKENI. The CDR3 sequence is 13 residues long. The CDR3, as DNA: TGTGCCAGCTCACCCCGGGACAGGGAAGAGCAGTACTTC. Its protein product is CASSPRDREEQYF.

The DNA for the CDR3 is TGTGCCAGCAGCGTAGCGGAGGGAAGAACTGAAGCTTTCTTT. Translation: CASSVAEGRTEAFF. The V gene is TRBV9, the J gene TRBJ1-1; D is unresolved. Germline V gives CDR1 SGDLS, CDR2 YYNGEE. V lost 0 bases and J lost 5, with 11 bases in between. The CDR3 runs to 14 residues.

The rearrangement uses TRBV30 and TRBJ2-1; 11 nucleotides agree with TRBD2. The CDR3 length is 14 residues. Germline CDR1 is GTSNPN and CDR2 is SVGIG (reference sequence). Trimming cost V 1 base and J 6 bases; bases outside gene matches: 2. CDR3 protein: CAWSAGTSGNEQFF. For the CDR3, the DNA is TGTGCCTGGAGTGCCGGGACTAGCGGCAATGAGCAGTTCTTC.

CDR3 region: CASRERQETQYF. As DNA, the CDR3 is TGTGCCAGCCGGGAGCGGCAAGAGACCCAGTACTTC. The gene calls are TRBV2 and TRBJ2-5, with D possibly matching TRBD2 (6 bases). Per the germline V gene, CDR1 is SNHLY and CDR2 is FYNNEI. V shed 8 bases and J shed 2 bases, with 9 bases lying between them. The CDR3 runs 12 residues.

This chain connects TRBV7-6 to TRBJ1-2; 7 positions agree with TRBD1. The CDR3 is made up of 15 amino acids. V gave up 5 bases and J gave up 3 bases; unmatched junction bases: 9. Germline CDR1 SGHVS, CDR2 FNYEAQ. The CDR3 region has the DNA TGTGCCAGCAGCGCCCGACAGGGAACGGACTATGGCTACACCTTC. Residues: CASSARQGTDYGYTF.

As regards this clone: A read error may account for a junction end that differs from germline. The chain uses TRBV11-2 and TRBJ1-3; D ambiguous. CDR3 size: 15 residues. Germline V gene lookup returns CDR1 SGHAT and CDR2 FQNNGV. CDR3 bases: TGCGCCAGCAGCTTTGACACGAGCTCTGGAAACACCATATATTTT. The encoded protein is CASSFDTSSGNTIYF.

For this clone: The same CDR3 arises from other DNA sequences in this sample as well. CDR3 sequence reads: CASSYSIQGAYEQYF. In nucleotides, the CDR3 is TGTGCCAGCAGTTACTCGATACAGGGGGCCTACGAGCAGTACTTC. The chain links TRBV6-5 to TRBJ2-7, with TRBD1 identical over 8 bases. The CDR3 consists of 15 residues. The trim removed 0 bases at V and 2 bases at J, leaving 3 bases unmatched. The germline V gene has CDR1 MNHEY and CDR2 SVGAGI.

The chain joins TRBV5-1 to TRBJ2-5, with 11 bases matching TRBD2. V lost 5 bases, J lost 4 bases, and 13 bases stayed unmatched. CDR1 SGHRS and CDR2 YFSETQ come from the germline V gene. The CDR3 sequence is 17 residues long. CDR3 in amino acids: CASSLAGGQIYSETQYF. The CDR3 DNA reads TGCGCCAGCAGTTTAGCGGGGGGGCAGATCTACTCAGAGACCCAGTACTTC.

The chain uses TRBV7-2 and TRBJ1-2; 7 nucleotides match TRBD1. CDR3 length: 16 amino acids. Germline-derived CDR1 and CDR2 are SGHTA and FQGNSA. The V and J ends lost 1 base and 2 bases, in that order; junction bases with no gene match: 7. In nucleotides, the CDR3 is TGTGCCAGCAGCTTAGGAAAAGGGGGCAGGAACTATGGCTACACCTTC. Its protein product is CASSLGKGGRNYGYTF.

The chain carries TRBV11-2 and TRBJ1-1; 7 positions agree with TRBD1. The germline CDR1 and CDR2 sequences are SGHAT and FQNNGV. This CDR3 spans 14 amino acids. Trimming cost V 5 bases and J 1 base; bases outside gene matches: 4. CDR3 sequence (DNA): TGTGCCAGCAGCGGAAACAGGGGGAACACTGAAGCTTTCTTT. It codes for CASSGNRGNTEAFF.